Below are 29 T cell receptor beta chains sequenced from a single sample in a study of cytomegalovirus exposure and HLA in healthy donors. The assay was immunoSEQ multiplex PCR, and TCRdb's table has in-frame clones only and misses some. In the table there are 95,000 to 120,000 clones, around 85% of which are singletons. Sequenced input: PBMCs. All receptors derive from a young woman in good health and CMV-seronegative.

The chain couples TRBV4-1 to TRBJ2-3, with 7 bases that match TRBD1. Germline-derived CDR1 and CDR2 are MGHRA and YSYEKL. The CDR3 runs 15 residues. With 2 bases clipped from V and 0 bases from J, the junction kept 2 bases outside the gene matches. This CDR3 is CASSQRGLSTDTQYF. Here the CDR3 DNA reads TGCGCCAGCAGCCAAAGGGGGCTGAGCACAGATACGCAGTATTTT.

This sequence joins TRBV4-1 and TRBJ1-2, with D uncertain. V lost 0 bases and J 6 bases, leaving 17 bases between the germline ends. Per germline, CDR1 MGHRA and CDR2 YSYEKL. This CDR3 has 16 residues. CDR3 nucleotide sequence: TGCGCCAGCAGCCAAGATGGTGCGGGGAGGTGGGATGGCTACACCTTC. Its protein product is CASSQDGAGRWDGYTF.

The CDR3 reads CASRPWVGTGNEQFF. CDR3 nucleotide sequence: TGTGCCAGCAGGCCCTGGGTGGGGACAGGGAATGAGCAGTTCTTC. V usage is TRBV2 and J usage is TRBJ2-1, with 9 nucleotides matching TRBD1. The CDR3 extends over 15 amino acids. Germline CDR1 and CDR2: SNHLY and FYNNEI. V shed 6 bases and J 7 bases; nucleotides not matched to a gene: 10.

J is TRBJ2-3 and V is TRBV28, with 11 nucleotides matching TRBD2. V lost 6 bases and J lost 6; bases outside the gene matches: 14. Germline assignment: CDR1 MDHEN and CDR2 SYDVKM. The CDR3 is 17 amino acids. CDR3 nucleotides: TGTGCCAGCAGCCCCGGACCTAGCGGGGGGACTCCCGATACGCAGTATTTT. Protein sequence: CASSPGPSGGTPDTQYF.

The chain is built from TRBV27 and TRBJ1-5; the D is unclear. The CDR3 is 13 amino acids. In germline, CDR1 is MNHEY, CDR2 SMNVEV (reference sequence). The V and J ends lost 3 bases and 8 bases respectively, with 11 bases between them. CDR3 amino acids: CASSLEQTEPQHF. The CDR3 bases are TGTGCCAGCAGTTTGGAGCAGACTGAGCCCCAGCATTTT.

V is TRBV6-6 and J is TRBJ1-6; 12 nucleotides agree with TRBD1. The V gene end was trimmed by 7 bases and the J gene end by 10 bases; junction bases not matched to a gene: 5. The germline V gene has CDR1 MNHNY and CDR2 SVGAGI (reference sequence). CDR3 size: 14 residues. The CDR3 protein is CASTGTGGGSPLHF. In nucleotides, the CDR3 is TGTGCCAGCACCGGGACAGGGGGCGGGTCACCCCTCCACTTT.

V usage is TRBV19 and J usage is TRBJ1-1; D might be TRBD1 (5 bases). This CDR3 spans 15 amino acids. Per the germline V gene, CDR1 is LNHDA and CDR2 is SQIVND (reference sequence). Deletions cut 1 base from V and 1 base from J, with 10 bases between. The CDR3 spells CASSIGPTGNTEAFF. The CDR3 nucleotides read TGTGCCAGTAGTATAGGCCCAACAGGGAACACTGAAGCTTTCTTT.

CDR3 coding DNA: TGTGCCAGCTCTCCGGGACTGGAAGAGACCCAGTACTTC. This codes for CASSPGLEETQYF. The V gene is TRBV18, the J gene TRBJ2-5; D perhaps matches TRBD2 (6 bases). The CDR3 sequence is 13 residues long. V lost 6 bases and J lost 3, with 11 bases in between. Per the germline V gene, CDR1 is KGHSH and CDR2 is LQKENI. Complete variable domain (other parts from reference TRBV18 and TRBJ2-5): NAGVMQNPRHLVRRRGQEARLRCSPMKGHSHVYWYRQLPEEGLKFMVYLQKENIIDESGMPKERFSAEFPKEGPSILRIQQVVRGDSAAYFCASSPGLEETQYFGPGTRLLVL.

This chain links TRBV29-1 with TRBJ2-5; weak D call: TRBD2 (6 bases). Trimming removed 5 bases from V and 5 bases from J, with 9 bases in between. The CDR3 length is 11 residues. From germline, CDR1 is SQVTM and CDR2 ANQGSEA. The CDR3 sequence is CSVSEGETQYF. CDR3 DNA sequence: TGCAGCGTTTCGGAGGGGGAGACCCAGTACTTC.

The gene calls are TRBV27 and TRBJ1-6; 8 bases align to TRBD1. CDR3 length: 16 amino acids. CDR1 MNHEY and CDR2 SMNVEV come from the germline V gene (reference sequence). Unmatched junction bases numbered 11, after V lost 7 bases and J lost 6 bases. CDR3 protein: CASTLRGQGANSPLHF. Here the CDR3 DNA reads TGTGCCAGCACCCTTAGGGGCCAGGGGGCTAATTCACCCCTCCACTTT.

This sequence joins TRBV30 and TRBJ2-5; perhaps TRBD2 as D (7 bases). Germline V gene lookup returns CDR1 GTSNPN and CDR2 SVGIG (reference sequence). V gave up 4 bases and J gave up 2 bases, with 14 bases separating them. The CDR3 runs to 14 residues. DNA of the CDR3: TGTGCCTGGAAGAGGGGGGGATATCAAGAGACCCAGTACTTC. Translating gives CAWKRGGYQETQYF. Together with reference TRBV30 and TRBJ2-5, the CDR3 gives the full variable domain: SQTIHQWPATLVQPVGSPLSLECTVEGTSNPNLYWYRQAAGRGLQLLFYSVGIGQISSEVPQNLSASRPQDRQFILSSKKLLLSDSGFYLCAWKRGGYQETQYFGPGTRLLVL.

In DNA form, the CDR3 reads TGTGCCAGCAGCTTCTCCGGGACAGGGGTTGAGCAGTACTTC. This sequence encodes CASSFSGTGVEQYF. This chain joins TRBV9 and TRBJ2-7; TRBD1 agrees at 10 bases. The CDR3 covers 14 residues. Germline V gene data show CDR1 as SGDLS and CDR2 as YYNGEE. The ends lost 4 bases at V and 7 bases at J; junction bases unmatched: 8.

CDR3 sequence: CASSLGGLTSVDTQYF. CDR3 coding DNA: TGTGCCAGCAGCTTAGGAGGGTTAACTAGCGTAGATACGCAGTATTTT. J is TRBJ2-3 and V is TRBV11-2; TRBD2 matches 7 bases. CDR1 SGHAT and CDR2 FQNNGV come from the germline V gene. The length of the CDR3 is 16 residues. J gave up 5 bases and V 1 base, and 9 bases lay outside the gene matches.

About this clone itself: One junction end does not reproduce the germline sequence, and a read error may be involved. CDR3 residues: CASSAGRHVGYAF. The CDR3 coding sequence is TGTGCCAGCAGTGCCGGGAGACATGTTGGCTACGCCTTC. This chain joins TRBV6-6 and TRBJ1-2; D call uncertain. Germline V gives CDR1 MNHNY, CDR2 SVGAGI (reference sequence). The length of the CDR3 is 13 residues.

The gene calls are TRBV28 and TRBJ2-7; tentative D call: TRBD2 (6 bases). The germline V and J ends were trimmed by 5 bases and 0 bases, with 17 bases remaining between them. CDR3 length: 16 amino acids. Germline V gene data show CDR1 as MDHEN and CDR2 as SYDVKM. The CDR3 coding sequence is TGTGCCAGCAGTCGCCTTGGAGGGGCTAGCTCCTACGAGCAGTACTTC. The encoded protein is CASSRLGGASSYEQYF.

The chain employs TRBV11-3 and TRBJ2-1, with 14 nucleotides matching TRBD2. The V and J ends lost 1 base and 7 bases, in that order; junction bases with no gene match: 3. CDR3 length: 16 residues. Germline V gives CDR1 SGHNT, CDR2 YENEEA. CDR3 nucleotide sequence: TGTGCCAGCAGCTTAGGACTAGCGGGGGGGACGAATGAGCAGTTCTTC. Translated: CASSLGLAGGTNEQFF.

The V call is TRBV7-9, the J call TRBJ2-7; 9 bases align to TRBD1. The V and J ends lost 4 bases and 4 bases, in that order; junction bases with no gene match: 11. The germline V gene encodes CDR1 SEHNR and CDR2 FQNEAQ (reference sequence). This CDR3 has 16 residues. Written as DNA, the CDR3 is TGTGCCAGCAGCTGGACTACCGGGACAGGGAAATACGAGCAGTACTTC. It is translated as CASSWTTGTGKYEQYF.

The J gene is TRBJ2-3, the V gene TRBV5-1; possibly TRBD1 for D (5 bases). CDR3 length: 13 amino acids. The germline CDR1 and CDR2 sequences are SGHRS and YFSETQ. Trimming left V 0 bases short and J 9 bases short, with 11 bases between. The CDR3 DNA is TGCGCCAGCAGCTTGGGGGGCTCGCGAACGCAGTATTTT. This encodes CASSLGGSRTQYF.

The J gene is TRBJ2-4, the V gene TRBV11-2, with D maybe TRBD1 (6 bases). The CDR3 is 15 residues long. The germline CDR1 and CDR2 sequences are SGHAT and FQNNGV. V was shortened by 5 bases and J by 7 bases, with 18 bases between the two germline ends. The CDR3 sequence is CASSGRAGARNIQYF. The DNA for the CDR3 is TGTGCCAGCAGCGGTAGGGCAGGGGCTAGGAACATTCAGTACTTC.

As DNA, the CDR3 is TGTGCCAGCAGTGCTCTAGCGGGGGGGCCTTTAGAGACCCAGTACTTC. Protein: CASSALAGGPLETQYF. This chain joins TRBV6-1 and TRBJ2-5; 12 bases fit TRBD2. After removal of 4 bases from V and 4 bases from J, the junction contained 7 bases not matched to a gene. The germline V gene has CDR1 MNHNS and CDR2 SASEGT. CDR3 size: 16 residues.

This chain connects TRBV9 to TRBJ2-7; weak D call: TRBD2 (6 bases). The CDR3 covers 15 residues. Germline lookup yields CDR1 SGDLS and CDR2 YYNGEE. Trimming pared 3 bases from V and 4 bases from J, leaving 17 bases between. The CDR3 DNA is TGTGCCAGCAGCGCTGGGGACTCCTCATTTTACGAGCAGTACTTC. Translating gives CASSAGDSSFYEQYF.

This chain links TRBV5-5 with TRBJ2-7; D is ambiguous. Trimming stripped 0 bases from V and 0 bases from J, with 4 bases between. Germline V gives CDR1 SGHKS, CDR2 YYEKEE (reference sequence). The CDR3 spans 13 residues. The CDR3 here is CASSLVSSYEQYF. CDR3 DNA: TGTGCCAGCAGCTTGGTGAGCTCCTACGAGCAGTACTTC.

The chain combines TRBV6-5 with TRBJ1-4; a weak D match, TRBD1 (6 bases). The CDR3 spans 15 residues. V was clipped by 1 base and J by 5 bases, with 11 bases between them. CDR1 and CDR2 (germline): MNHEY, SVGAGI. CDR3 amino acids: CASSYLGAVNEKLFF. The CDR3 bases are TGTGCCAGCAGTTACTTGGGGGCCGTAAATGAAAAACTGTTTTTT.

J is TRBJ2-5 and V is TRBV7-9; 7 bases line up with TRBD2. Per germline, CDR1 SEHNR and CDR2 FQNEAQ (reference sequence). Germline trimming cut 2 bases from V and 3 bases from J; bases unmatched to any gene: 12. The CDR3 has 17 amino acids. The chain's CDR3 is CASSLPPGLQTEETQYF. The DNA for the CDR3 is TGTGCCAGCAGCTTACCCCCGGGACTACAAACCGAAGAGACCCAGTACTTC.

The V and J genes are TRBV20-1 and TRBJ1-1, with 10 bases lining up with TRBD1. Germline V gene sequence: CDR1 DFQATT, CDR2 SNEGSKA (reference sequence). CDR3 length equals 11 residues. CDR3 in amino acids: CSRTGGTEAFF. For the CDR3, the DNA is TGCAGCAGGACAGGGGGGACTGAAGCTTTCTTT.

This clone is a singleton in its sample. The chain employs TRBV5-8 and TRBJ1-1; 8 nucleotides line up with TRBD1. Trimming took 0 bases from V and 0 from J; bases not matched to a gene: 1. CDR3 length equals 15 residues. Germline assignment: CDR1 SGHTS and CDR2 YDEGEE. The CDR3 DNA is TGTGCCAGCAGCTTGGCAGGGGGCCTGAACACTGAAGCTTTCTTT. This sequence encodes CASSLAGGLNTEAFF.

This chain's CDR3 is CASRIGSAGHSYNEQFF. The CDR3 DNA reads TGTGCCAGCAGGATAGGGTCAGCGGGCCACTCCTACAATGAGCAGTTCTTC. V usage is TRBV13 and J usage is TRBJ2-1; possibly TRBD2 for D (6 bases). The CDR3 contains 17 residues. V was cut by 6 bases and J by 0 bases, with 18 bases left in between. Germline values: CDR1 PRHDT, CDR2 FYEKMQ (reference sequence).

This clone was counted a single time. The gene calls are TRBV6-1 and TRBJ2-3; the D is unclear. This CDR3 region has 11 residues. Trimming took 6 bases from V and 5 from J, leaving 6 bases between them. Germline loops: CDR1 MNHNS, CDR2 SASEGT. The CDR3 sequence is CASSLLDTQYF. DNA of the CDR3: TGTGCCAGCAGCCTATTAGATACGCAGTATTTT.

As DNA, the CDR3 is TGTGCCAGCAGCTCGCCTGGACAGGGGGGCTTTCCTAGGTACGAGCAGTACTTC. Translated, it gives CASSSPGQGGFPRYEQYF. The gene calls are TRBV25-1 and TRBJ2-7; 10 bases map to TRBD1. The CDR3 loop spans 18 amino acids. Unmatched junction bases numbered 18, after V lost 6 bases and J lost 4 bases. CDR1 is MGHDK and CDR2 is SYGVNS in the germline V gene.